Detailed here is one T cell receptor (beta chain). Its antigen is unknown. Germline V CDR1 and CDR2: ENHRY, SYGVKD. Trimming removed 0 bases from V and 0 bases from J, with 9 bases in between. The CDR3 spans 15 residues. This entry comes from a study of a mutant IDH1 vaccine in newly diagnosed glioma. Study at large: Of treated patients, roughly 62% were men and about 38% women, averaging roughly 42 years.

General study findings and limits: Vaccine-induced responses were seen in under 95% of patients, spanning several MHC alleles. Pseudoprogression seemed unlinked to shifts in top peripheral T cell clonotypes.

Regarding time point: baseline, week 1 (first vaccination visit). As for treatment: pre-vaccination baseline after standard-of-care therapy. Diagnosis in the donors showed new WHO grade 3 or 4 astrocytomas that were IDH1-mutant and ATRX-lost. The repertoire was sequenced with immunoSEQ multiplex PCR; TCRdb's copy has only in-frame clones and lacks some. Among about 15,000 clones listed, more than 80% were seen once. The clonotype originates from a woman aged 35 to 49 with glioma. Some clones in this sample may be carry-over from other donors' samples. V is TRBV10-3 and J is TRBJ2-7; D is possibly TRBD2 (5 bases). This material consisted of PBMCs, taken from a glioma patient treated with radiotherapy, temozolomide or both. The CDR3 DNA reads TGTGCCATCAGTGAGTCGGTGACTAACTCCTACGAGCAGTACTTC. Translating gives CAISESVTNSYEQYF.